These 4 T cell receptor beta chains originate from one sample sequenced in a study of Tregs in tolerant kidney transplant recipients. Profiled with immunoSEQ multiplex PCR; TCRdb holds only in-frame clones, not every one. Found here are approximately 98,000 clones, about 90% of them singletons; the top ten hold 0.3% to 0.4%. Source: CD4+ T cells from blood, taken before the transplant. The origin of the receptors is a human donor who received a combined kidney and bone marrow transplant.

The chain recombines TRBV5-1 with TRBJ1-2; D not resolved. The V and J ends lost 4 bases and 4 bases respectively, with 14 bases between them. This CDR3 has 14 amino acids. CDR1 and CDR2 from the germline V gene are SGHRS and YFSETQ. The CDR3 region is CASSPDQVGYGYTF. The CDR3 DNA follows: TGCGCCAGCAGCCCCGACCAGGTTGGCTATGGCTACACCTTC.

For the CDR3, the DNA is TGTGCCAGCAGCCCCCGGCCGCCCCGGGACAACGGGGAGCTGTTTTTT. Its protein is CASSPRPPRDNGELFF. The chain employs TRBV12-1 and TRBJ2-2; the DNA was not used to check the table's D call, TRBD1. TRBV12-1 is a pseudogene segment. There are 16 residues in the CDR3.

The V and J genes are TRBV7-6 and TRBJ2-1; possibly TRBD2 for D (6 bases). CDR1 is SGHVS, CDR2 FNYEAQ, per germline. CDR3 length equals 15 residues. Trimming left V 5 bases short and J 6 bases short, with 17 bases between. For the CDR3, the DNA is TGTGCCAGCAGCCCCGCCCCGTTCGGGGGCAATGAGCAGTTCTTC. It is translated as CASSPAPFGGNEQFF.

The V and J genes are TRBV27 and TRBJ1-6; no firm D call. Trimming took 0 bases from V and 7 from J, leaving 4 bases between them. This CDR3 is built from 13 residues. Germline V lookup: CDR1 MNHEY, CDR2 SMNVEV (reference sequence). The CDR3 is CASSLSLNSPLHF. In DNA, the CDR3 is TGTGCCAGCAGTTTATCCCTCAATTCACCCCTCCACTTT.